The source of this T cell receptor (beta chain) is a study of glioma-infiltrating T cells after dendritic cell vaccination. Time point in this sample: after dendritic cell vaccination, including at tumor progression/relapse. The CDR3 consists of 12 residues. V lost 7 bases, J lost 6 bases, and 10 bases lay in between. The V gene's germline CDR1 is MNHNS and CDR2 SASEGT. A word on this clone: Its antigen remains unidentified.

Study observations and caveats: Only a small number of patients had complete blood and tumor samples.

Produced via immunoSEQ multiplex PCR; TCRdb's table is partial and in-frame only. This table has tens of thousands of clones, 83% appearing once. The source material was blood, sampled after dendritic cell vaccination. The receptor comes from a human donor with glioblastoma. The V call is TRBV6-1, the J call TRBJ1-5, with a weak D call TRBD1 (5 bases). The CDR3 spells CASMPGGQPQHF. The CDR3 DNA follows: TGTGCCAGCATGCCCGGGGGTCAGCCCCAGCATTTT.